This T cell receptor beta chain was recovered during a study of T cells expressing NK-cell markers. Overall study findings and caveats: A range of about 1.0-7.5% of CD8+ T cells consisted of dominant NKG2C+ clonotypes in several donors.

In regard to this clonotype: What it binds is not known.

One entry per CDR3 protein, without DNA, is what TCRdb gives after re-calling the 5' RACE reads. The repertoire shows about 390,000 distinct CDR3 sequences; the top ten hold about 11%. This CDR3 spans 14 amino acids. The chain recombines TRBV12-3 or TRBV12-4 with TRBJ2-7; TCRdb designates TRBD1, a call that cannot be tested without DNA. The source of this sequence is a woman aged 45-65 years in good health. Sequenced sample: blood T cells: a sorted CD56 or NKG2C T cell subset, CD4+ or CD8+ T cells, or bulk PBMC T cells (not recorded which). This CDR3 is CASTLGGFSYEQYF.